Below, one TCR beta chain is given with its context. The sample originates from a study of blood T cell repertoires in COVID-19. Across the study: T cells, B-cell-depleted T cells, or PBMCs supplied cDNA or gDNA.

Germline trimming cut 5 bases from V and 0 bases from J; bases unmatched to any gene: 8. Germline V lookup: CDR1 LNHDA, CDR2 SQIVND (reference sequence). This CDR3 spans 19 amino acids. Using immunoSEQ multiplex PCR, the repertoire was profiled, and TCRdb retains in-frame clones only, with some absent. The table includes approximately 300,000 clones, 85% to 90% detected once. The specimen was peripheral blood. This chain joins TRBV19 and TRBJ2-1; 15 nucleotides align to TRBD2. The sequence was collected from a woman aged 45-65 years with active or convalescent COVID-19. CDR3 sequence (DNA): TGTGCCAGTAGTTCCCAGGGACTAGCGGGGGGATCCTCCTACAATGAGCAGTTCTTC. Translation: CASSSQGLAGGSSYNEQFF.